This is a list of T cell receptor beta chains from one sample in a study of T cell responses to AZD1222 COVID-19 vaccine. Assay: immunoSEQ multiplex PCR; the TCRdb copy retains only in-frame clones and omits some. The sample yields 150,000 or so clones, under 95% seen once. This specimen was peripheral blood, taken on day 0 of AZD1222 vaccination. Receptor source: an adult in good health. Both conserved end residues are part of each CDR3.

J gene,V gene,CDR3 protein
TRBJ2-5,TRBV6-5,CASVPDSNQETQYF
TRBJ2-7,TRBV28,CASSFGLAGSYEQYF
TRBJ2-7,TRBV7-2,CASSLGAASGMPRRYEQYF
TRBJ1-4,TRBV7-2,CASSTQGARAEKLFF
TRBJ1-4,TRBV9,CASSATTGTTNEKLFF
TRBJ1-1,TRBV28,CASSLGQGGFGPFF
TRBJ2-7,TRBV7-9,CASSPVRQGNDEQYF
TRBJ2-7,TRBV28,CASTTSGTEAYEQYF
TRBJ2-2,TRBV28,CASSPDKSTGELFF
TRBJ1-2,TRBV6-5,CASREMGRYTF
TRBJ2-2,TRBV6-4,CASSDNTNTGELFF
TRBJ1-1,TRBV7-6,CASSRPLQVVNTEAFF
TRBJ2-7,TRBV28,CASSLRGIVFEQYF
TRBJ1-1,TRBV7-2,CASSIPTGQAFF
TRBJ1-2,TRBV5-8,CASSHHQGQGEGYGYTF
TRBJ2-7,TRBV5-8,CASSLRLAGVYEQYF